The 22 T cell receptor beta chains listed next were all sequenced from one sample in a study of PD-L1 blockade in urothelial cancer. The time point is: pretreatment peripheral blood. Data came from immunoSEQ multiplex PCR; TCRdb stores just in-frame clones and leaves some out. The table lists tens of thousands of clones, 90% of them singletons, with 1.5% to 2% in the top ten. This specimen was PBMCs, taken around atezolizumab (anti-PD-L1) treatment. These receptors came from a man in his 60s with urothelial cancer.

V usage is TRBV6-5 and J usage is TRBJ1-6; D may be TRBD1 (5 bases). V lost 6 bases and J lost 6, with 12 bases in between. Germline CDR1 and CDR2: MNHEY and SVGAGI. This CDR3 region has 14 residues. CDR3 region: CASSPRQSNSPLHF. The DNA of the CDR3 is TGTGCCAGCAGCCCACGACAGTCTAATTCACCCCTCCACTTT.

The V gene is TRBV15, the J gene TRBJ1-3; D is uncertain. The CDR3 length is 15 residues. The V and J ends lost 4 bases and 0 bases respectively, with 10 bases between them. The germline CDR1 and CDR2 sequences are LNHNV and YYDKDF (reference sequence). CDR3: CATSKDGVSGNTIYF. CDR3 nucleotides: TGTGCCACCAGCAAAGACGGGGTCTCTGGAAACACCATATATTTT.

CDR3 amino acids: CATRQLATNEKLFF. The CDR3, as DNA: TGTGCCACCAGACAGCTTGCAACTAATGAAAAACTGTTTTTT. V is TRBV15 and J is TRBJ1-4, with unresolved D. V lost 6 bases, J lost 0 bases, and 8 bases lay in between. The CDR3 has 14 amino acids. Per germline, CDR1 LNHNV and CDR2 YYDKDF (reference sequence).

CDR3 sequence reads: CASSLADRIETEAFF. CDR3 in DNA: TGTGCCAGCAGCTTGGCGGACAGGATAGAGACTGAAGCTTTCTTT. The chain combines TRBV5-5 with TRBJ1-1, with 7 bases lining up with TRBD1. J was trimmed by 5 bases and V by 0 bases; bases with no gene match: 7. Germline CDR1 SGHKS, CDR2 YYEKEE (reference sequence). The CDR3 length is 15 residues. Filled out from reference TRBV5-5 and TRBJ1-1, the complete variable domain reads DAGVTQSPTHLIKTRGQQVTLRCSPISGHKSVSWYQQVLGQGPQFIFQYYEKEERGRGNFPDRFSARQFPNYSSELNVNALLLGDSALYLCASSLADRIETEAFFGQGTRLTVV.

V usage is TRBV28 and J usage is TRBJ2-5, with D perhaps TRBD1 (5 bases). Looked up from germline, CDR1 is MDHEN and CDR2 is SYDVKM. V shed 6 bases and J shed 5 bases, with 16 bases lying between them. CDR3 length equals 14 residues. The CDR3 loop is CASRSGAFVETQYF. As DNA, the CDR3 is TGTGCCAGCAGGAGTGGGGCATTTGTGGAGACCCAGTACTTC.

This clone was recorded once. CDR3 loop: CASSIWGTSRAEQFF. In DNA form, the CDR3 reads TGTGCCAGTAGTATTTGGGGGACTAGTCGTGCTGAGCAGTTCTTC. This rearrangement joins TRBV19 to TRBJ2-1, with TRBD2 matching 8 bases. This CDR3 spans 15 amino acids. Germline V gene data show CDR1 as LNHDA and CDR2 as SQIVND (reference sequence). J lost 9 bases, V lost 3 bases, and 10 bases had no gene match.

The genes are TRBV11-2 and TRBJ2-7; no definite D call. This CDR3 is built from 16 residues. The germline V and J ends were trimmed by 1 base and 4 bases, with 17 bases remaining between them. Germline V lookup: CDR1 SGHAT, CDR2 FQNNGV. CDR3 sequence (DNA): TGTGCCAGCAGCTTAGTTATCCGAGGCAATCGTTACGAGCAGTACTTC. Residues: CASSLVIRGNRYEQYF.

The CDR3: CASSLEREGNEQFF. The CDR3 bases are TGCGCCAGCAGCTTGGAGCGGGAGGGCAATGAGCAGTTCTTC. J is TRBJ2-1 and V is TRBV5-1; 10 nucleotides line up with TRBD2. CDR1 is SGHRS, CDR2 YFSETQ, per germline. This CDR3 contains 14 residues. Trimming at V came to 0 bases and at J to 6 bases, leaving 0 bases not matched to a gene. Filled out from reference TRBV5-1 and TRBJ2-1, the complete variable domain reads KAGVTQTPRYLIKTRGQQVTLSCSPISGHRSVSWYQQTPGQGLQFLFEYFSETQRNKGNFPGRFSGRQFSNSRSEMNVSTLELGDSALYLCASSLEREGNEQFFGPGTRLTVL.

The chain recombines TRBV7-3 with TRBJ2-2; 7 bases agree with TRBD1. V lost 4 bases and J lost 4; bases outside the gene matches: 3. The CDR3 spans 14 residues. Germline CDR1 SGHTA, CDR2 FQGTGA. The CDR3 DNA sequence: TGTGCCAGCAGCTCGGGACAGACCACCGGGGAGCTGTTTTTT. Translating it yields CASSSGQTTGELFF. The whole variable domain, remainder taken from reference TRBV7-3 and TRBJ2-2, is GAGVSQTPSNKVTEKGKYVELRCDPISGHTALYWYRQSLGQGPEFLIYFQGTGAADDSGLPNDRFFAVRPEGSVSTLKIQRTERGDSAVYLCASSSGQTTGELFFGEGSRLTVL.

In nucleotides, the CDR3 is TGTGCCTGCAGCCAGGGGACAAACAATGAAAAACTGTTTTTT. The encoded protein is CACSQGTNNEKLFF. The gene calls are TRBV30 and TRBJ1-4; possibly TRBD1 for D (6 bases). CDR3 length: 14 amino acids. The V gene's germline CDR1 is GTSNPN and CDR2 SVGIG (reference sequence). The V end was cut by 6 bases, the J end by 5 bases, with 16 bases between.

The V gene is TRBV6-5, the J gene TRBJ1-1; D gene unclear. Trimming took off 8 bases at V and 6 bases at J, with 19 bases between the two ends. The CDR3 contains 14 residues. Germline loops: CDR1 MNHEY, CDR2 SVGAGI. The CDR3 sequence: CASSPGGLISEAFF. CDR3 nucleotides: TGTGCCAGCTCTCCCGGTGGACTGATCTCTGAAGCTTTCTTT.

The table lists this clone with a count of one. The rearrangement links TRBV6-5 to TRBJ2-3; 11 nucleotides line up with TRBD2. Germline values: CDR1 MNHEY, CDR2 SVGAGI. Trimming cost V 0 bases and J 4 bases; bases outside gene matches: 3. CDR3 length: 16 amino acids. For the CDR3, the DNA is TGTGCCAGCAGTTACTCGCTAGCGGGGGGCCCAGATACGCAGTATTTT. Amino acids: CASSYSLAGGPDTQYF.

This clone was seen a few times. The gene calls are TRBV7-9 and TRBJ2-1; possible D gene TRBD1, 5 bases. Trimming shortened V by 5 bases and J by 0 bases, and 11 bases separated the two germline ends. In germline, CDR1 is SEHNR, CDR2 FQNEAQ (reference sequence). The CDR3 has 15 residues. CDR3 sequence: CASSRQSISYNEQFF. CDR3 sequence (DNA): TGTGCCAGCAGCCGACAGAGTATCTCCTACAATGAGCAGTTCTTC.

Here the CDR3 reads CASSLGGRSFNEKLFF. DNA of the CDR3: TGTGCCAGCAGCTTGGGAGGGAGATCTTTCAATGAAAAACTGTTTTTT. The rearrangement uses TRBV5-6 and TRBJ1-4; D unclear. Germline CDR1 SGHDT, CDR2 YYEEEE. This CDR3 contains 16 residues. The V end was cut by 0 bases, the J end by 5 bases, with 14 bases between.

The gene calls are TRBV7-8 and TRBJ2-3, with TRBD2 as a possible D gene (6 bases). Germline-derived CDR1 and CDR2 are SGHVS and FQNEAQ. The V gene lost 5 bases and the J gene lost 2 bases, with 17 bases spanning the gap. This CDR3 region has 16 residues. The CDR3 DNA is TGTGCCAGCAGCCCCCGGATAGCGGAATACACAGATACGCAGTATTTT. This gives the protein CASSPRIAEYTDTQYF.

Only one count was recorded for this clone. The chain joins TRBV5-6 to TRBJ2-1, with D maybe TRBD2 (6 bases). Germline-derived CDR1 and CDR2 are SGHDT and YYEEEE. Trimming took 3 bases from V and 8 from J, leaving 12 bases between them. This CDR3 comprises 13 residues. The DNA of the CDR3 is TGTGCCAGCAGCTGGGGCCGGGGGTATGAGCAGTTCTTC. Encoded protein: CASSWGRGYEQFF.

The V and J genes are TRBV18 and TRBJ1-3; no clear D gene. The CDR3 spans 17 residues. Trimming stripped 2 bases from V and 2 bases from J, with 16 bases between. Germline V gene data show CDR1 as KGHSH and CDR2 as LQKENI. CDR3 loop: CASSPTGGPRAGNTIYF. The CDR3 DNA follows: TGTGCCAGCTCACCAACGGGTGGGCCGCGGGCTGGAAACACCATATATTTT.

This CDR3 is CASSWGLAGGLEGEQFF. For the CDR3, the DNA is TGCGCCAGCAGCTGGGGACTAGCGGGGGGGCTTGAGGGTGAGCAGTTCTTC. This chain uses TRBV5-1 with TRBJ2-1; TRBD2 agrees at 16 bases. This CDR3 contains 17 residues. Trimming took 3 bases from V and 9 from J; bases not matched to a gene: 9. Germline CDR1 reads SGHRS; CDR2 reads YFSETQ.

The chain links TRBV19 to TRBJ2-3; 8 bases line up with TRBD2. CDR1 and CDR2 (germline): LNHDA, SQIVND (reference sequence). This CDR3 comprises 15 residues. With 10 bases clipped from V and 3 bases from J, the junction kept 12 bases outside the gene matches. CDR3 residues: CATRRPGLVTDTQYF. The CDR3 bases are TGTGCCACACGAAGGCCGGGACTAGTTACAGATACGCAGTATTTT.

The gene calls are TRBV30 and TRBJ2-4; 8 nucleotides match TRBD2. The CDR3 has 17 residues. Trimming at V came to 2 bases and at J to 3 bases, leaving 12 bases not matched to a gene. Germline loops: CDR1 GTSNPN, CDR2 SVGIG (reference sequence). CDR3 coding DNA: TGTGCCTGGAGTCCCCCTTCGGGTGCGGGGGGCAAAAACATTCAGTACTTC. Amino acid sequence: CAWSPPSGAGGKNIQYF.

The genes are TRBV9 and TRBJ2-2; D is perhaps TRBD2 (5 bases). The CDR3 totals 14 residues. With 6 bases removed from V and 1 base from J, the gap between germline ends came to 10 bases. CDR1 is SGDLS and CDR2 is YYNGEE in the germline V gene. The CDR3 nucleotides are TGTGCCAGCAATCGTGCGGGGAACACCGGGGAGCTGTTTTTT. This sequence encodes CASNRAGNTGELFF.

The chain links TRBV5-1 to TRBJ2-5; 11 bases are shared with TRBD2. The CDR3 runs 14 residues. J lost 2 bases, V lost 5 bases, and 2 bases had no gene match. Germline V gene sequence: CDR1 SGHRS, CDR2 YFSETQ. The CDR3 DNA reads TGCGCCAGCAGAATAGCGGGAGGGCAAGAGACCCAGTACTTC. This encodes CASRIAGGQETQYF.